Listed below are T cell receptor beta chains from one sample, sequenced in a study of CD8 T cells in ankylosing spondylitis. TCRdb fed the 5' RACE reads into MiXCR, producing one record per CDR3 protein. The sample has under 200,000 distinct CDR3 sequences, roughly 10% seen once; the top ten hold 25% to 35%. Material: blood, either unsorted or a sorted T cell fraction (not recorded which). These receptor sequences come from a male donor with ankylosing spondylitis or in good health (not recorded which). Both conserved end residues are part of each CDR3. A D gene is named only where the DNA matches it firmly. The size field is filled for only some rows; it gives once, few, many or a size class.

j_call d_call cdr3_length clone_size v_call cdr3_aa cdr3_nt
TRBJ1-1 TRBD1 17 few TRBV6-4 CARETYRGMGMNTEAFF TGTGCCAGAGAAACCTACAGGGGAATGGGGATGAACACTGAAGCTTTCTTT
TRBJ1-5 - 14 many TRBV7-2 CASSGNGGQQPQHF TGTGCCAGCAGCGGGAATGGGGGCCAGCAGCCCCAGCATTTT
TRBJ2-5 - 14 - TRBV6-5 CASSYGPIQETQYF TGTGCCAGCAGTTATGGACCGATCCAAGAGACCCAGTACTTC
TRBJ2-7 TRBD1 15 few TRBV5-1 CASSSGTGASYEQYF TGCGCCAGCAGCTCCGGGACAGGGGCATCCTACGAGCAGTACTTC
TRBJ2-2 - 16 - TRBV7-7 CASSLVGGLNTGELFF TGTGCCAGCAGCTTAGTGGGCGGACTGAACACCGGGGAGCTGTTTTTT
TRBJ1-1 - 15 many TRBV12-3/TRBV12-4 CASSAGQTLNTEAFF TGTGCCAGCAGTGCCGGACAGACCTTGAACACTGAAGCTTTCTTT
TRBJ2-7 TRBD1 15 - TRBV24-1 CATSALGQGDTEQYF TGTGCCACCAGTGCCCTGGGACAGGGGGACACCGAGCAGTACTTC
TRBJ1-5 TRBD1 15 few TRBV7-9 CASSRGQGGSQPQHF TGTGCCAGCAGCAGGGGACAGGGTGGGAGTCAGCCCCAGCATTTT
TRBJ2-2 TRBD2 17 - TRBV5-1 CASSLASSGGPAGELFF TGCGCCAGCAGCTTGGCGAGTAGCGGGGGGCCGGCCGGGGAGCTGTTTTTT
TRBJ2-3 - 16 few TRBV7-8 CASSLDRPGGTDTQYF TGTGCCAGCAGCTTAGACAGACCCGGCGGCACAGATACGCAGTATTTT
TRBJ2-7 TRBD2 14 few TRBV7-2 CASSLGLASHEQYF TGTGCCAGCAGCCTGGGACTAGCTAGCCACGAGCAGTACTTC
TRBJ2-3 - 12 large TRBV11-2 CASSTEADTQYF TGTGCCAGCAGCACGGAAGCAGATACGCAGTATTTT
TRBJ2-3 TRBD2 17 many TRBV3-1 CASSQGLAGGPSDTQYF TGTGCCAGCAGCCAAGGTTTAGCGGGAGGGCCCTCAGATACGCAGTATTTT
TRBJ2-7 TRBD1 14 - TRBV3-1 CASSRTTGVHEQYF TGTGCCAGCAGCCGGACGACAGGGGTCCACGAGCAGTACTTC
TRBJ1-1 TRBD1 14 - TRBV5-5 CVSSSWTGRTEAFF TGTGTCAGCAGCTCATGGACAGGGAGGACTGAAGCTTTCTTT
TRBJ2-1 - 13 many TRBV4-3 CASSQDPGREQFF TGCGCCAGCAGCCAAGACCCGGGAAGGGAGCAGTTCTTC
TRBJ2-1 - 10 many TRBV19 CASGHWEQFF TGTGCCAGTGGACATTGGGAGCAGTTCTTC
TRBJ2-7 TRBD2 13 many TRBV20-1 CSAPTSGGNEQYF TGCAGTGCGCCGACTAGCGGGGGGAACGAGCAGTACTTC
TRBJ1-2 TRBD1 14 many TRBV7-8 CASSSDRAIRGYTF TGTGCCAGCAGCTCGGACAGGGCGATACGTGGCTACACCTTC
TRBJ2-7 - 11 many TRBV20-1 CSARDSYEQYF TGCAGTGCGAGGGACTCCTACGAGCAGTACTTC
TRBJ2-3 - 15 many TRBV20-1 CSARDSGVGTDTQYF TGCAGTGCTCGGGACTCGGGGGTAGGCACAGATACGCAGTATTTT
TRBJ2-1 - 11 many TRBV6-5 CASSRESEQFF TGTGCCAGCAGTCGGGAGTCTGAGCAGTTCTTC
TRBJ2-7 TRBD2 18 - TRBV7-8 CASSFWTSGESFSYEQYF TGTGCCAGCAGCTTTTGGACTAGCGGGGAATCCTTCTCCTACGAGCAGTACTTC
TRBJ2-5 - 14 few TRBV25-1 CASSLSHGGETQYF TGTGCCAGCAGTCTATCACACGGAGGGGAGACCCAGTACTTC
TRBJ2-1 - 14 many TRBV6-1 CASMKKSSYNEQFF TGTGCCAGCATGAAAAAGAGCTCCTACAATGAGCAGTTCTTC
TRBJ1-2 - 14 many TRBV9 CASSVAGGIYGYTF TGTGCCAGCAGCGTAGCGGGGGGGATCTATGGCTACACCTTC
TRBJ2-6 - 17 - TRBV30 CASRSAARLSGANVLTF TGTGCCTCTCGTTCGGCGGCCCGTCTGAGCGGGGCCAACGTCCTGACTTTC